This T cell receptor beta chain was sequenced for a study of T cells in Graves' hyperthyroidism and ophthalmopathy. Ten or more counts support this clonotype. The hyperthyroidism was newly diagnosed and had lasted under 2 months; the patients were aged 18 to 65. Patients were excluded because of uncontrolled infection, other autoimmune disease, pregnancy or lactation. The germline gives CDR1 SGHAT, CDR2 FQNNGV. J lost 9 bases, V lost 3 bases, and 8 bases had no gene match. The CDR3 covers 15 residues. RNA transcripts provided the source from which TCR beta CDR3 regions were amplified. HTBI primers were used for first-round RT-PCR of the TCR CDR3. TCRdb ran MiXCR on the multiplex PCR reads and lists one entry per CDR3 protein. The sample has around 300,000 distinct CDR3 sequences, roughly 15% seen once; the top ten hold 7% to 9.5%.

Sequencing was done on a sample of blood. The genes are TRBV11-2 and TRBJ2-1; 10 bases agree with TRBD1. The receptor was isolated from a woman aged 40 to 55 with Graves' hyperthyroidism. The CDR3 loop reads CASSFGYGTGVEQFF. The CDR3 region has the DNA TGTGCCAGCAGCTTTGGCTATGGGACAGGGGTTGAGCAGTTCTTC. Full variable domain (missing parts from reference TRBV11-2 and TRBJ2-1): EAGVAQSPRYKIIEKRQSVAFWCNPISGHATLYWYQQILGQGPKLLIQFQNNGVVDDSQLPKDRFSAERLKGVDSTLKIQPAKLEDSAVYLCASSFGYGTGVEQFFGPGTRLTVL.